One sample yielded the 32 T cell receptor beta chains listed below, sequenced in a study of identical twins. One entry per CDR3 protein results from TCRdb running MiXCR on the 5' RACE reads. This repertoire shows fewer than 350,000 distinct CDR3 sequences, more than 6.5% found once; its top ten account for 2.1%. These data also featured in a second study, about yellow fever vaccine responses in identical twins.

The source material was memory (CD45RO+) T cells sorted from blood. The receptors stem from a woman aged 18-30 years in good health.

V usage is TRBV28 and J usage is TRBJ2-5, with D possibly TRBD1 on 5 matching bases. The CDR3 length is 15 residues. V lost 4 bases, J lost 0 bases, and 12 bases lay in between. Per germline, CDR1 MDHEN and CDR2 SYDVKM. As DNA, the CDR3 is TGTGCCAGCAGTTACCAGGGTTTTGACCAAGAGACCCAGTACTTC. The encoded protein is CASSYQGFDQETQYF.

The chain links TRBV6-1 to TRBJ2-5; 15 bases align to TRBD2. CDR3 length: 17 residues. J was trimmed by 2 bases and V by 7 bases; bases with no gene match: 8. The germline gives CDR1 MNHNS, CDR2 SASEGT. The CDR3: CASKGLAGGPGQETQYF. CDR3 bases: TGTGCCAGCAAAGGACTAGCGGGAGGGCCGGGTCAAGAGACCCAGTACTTC.

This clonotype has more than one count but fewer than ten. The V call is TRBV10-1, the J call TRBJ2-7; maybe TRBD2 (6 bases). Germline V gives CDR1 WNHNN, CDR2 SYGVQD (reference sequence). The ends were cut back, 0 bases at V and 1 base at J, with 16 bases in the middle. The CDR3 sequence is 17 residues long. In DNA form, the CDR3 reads TGCGCCAGCAGTGAGTCCACAGCCTGGACTAATTCCTACGAGCAGTACTTC. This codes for CASSESTAWTNSYEQYF.

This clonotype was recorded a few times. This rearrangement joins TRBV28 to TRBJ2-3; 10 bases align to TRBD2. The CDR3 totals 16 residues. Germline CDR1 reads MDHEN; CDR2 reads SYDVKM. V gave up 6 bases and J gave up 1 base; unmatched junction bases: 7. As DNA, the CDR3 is TGTGCCAGCAGAAGCGGGAGGGCCCTCGGCACAGATACGCAGTATTTT. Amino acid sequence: CASRSGRALGTDTQYF.

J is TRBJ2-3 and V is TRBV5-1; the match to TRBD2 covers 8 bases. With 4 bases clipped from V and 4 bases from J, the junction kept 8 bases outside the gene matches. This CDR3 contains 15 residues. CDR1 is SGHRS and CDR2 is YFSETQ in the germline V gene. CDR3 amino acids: CASSRDGGAADTQYF. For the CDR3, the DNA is TGCGCCAGCAGCCGGGACGGGGGGGCAGCAGATACGCAGTATTTT.

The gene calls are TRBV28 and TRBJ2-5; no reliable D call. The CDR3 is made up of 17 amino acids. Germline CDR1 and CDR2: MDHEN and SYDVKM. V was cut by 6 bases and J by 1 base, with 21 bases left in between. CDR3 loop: CASSQPSTQSTQETQYF. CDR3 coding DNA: TGTGCCAGCAGCCAACCCTCGACACAATCGACCCAAGAGACCCAGTACTTC. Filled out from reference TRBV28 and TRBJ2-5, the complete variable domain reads DVKVTQSSRYLVKRTGEKVFLECVQDMDHENMFWYRQDPGLGLRLIYFSYDVKMKEKGDIPEGYSVSREKKERFSLILESASTNQTSMYLCASSQPSTQSTQETQYFGPGTRLLVL.

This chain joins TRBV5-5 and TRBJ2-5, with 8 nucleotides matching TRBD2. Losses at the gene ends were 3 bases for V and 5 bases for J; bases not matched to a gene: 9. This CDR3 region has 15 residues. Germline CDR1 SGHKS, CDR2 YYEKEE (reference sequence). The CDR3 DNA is TGTGCCAGCAGCTCTATAGCGGGGTCACGGGAGACCCAGTACTTC. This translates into CASSSIAGSRETQYF.

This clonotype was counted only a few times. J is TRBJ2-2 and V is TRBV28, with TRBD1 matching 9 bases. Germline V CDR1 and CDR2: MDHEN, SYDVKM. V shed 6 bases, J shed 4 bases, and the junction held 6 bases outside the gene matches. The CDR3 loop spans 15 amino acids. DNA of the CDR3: TGTGCCAGCAGGACAGGGGGAACCGGCACCGGGGAGCTGTTTTTT. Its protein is CASRTGGTGTGELFF.

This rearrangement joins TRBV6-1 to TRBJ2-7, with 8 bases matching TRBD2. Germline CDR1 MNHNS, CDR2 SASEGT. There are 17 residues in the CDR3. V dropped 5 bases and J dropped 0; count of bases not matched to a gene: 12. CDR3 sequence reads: CASSQLGGLGASYEQYF. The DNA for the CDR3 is TGTGCCAGCAGTCAATTGGGGGGACTAGGGGCCTCCTACGAGCAGTACTTC.

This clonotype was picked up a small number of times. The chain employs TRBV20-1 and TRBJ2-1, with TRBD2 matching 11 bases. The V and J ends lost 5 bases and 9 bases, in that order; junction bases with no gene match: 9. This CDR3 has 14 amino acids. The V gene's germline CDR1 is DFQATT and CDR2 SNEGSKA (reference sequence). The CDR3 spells CSAQALAGVGEQFF. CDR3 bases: TGCAGTGCTCAAGCACTAGCGGGAGTTGGTGAGCAGTTCTTC.

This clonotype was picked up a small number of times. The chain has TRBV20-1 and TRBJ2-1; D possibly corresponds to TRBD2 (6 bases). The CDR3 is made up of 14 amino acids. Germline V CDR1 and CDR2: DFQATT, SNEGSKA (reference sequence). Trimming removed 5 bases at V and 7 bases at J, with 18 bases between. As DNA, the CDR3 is TGCAGTGCTCATCGGAAGTATAGCGGTAATGAGCAGTTCTTC. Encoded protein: CSAHRKYSGNEQFF.

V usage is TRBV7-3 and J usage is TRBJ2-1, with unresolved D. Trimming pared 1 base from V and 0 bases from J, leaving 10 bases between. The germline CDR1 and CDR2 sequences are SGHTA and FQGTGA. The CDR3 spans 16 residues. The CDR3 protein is CASSLRVSASYNEQFF. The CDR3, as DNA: TGTGCCAGCAGCTTAAGGGTCAGCGCCTCCTACAATGAGCAGTTCTTC.

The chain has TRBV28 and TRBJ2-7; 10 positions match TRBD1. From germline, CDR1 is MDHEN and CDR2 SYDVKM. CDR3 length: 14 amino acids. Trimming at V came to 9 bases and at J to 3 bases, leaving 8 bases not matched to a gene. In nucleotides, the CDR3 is TGTGCCAGTCATGGACAGGGGGAAAACTACGAGCAGTACGTC. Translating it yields CASHGQGENYEQYV.

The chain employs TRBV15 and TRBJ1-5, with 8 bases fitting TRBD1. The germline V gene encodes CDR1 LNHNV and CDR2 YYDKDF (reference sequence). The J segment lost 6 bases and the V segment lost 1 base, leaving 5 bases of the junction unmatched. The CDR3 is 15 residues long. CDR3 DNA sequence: TGTGCCACCAGCAGAGGGACAGGGCCTTCTCAGCCCCAGCATTTT. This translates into CATSRGTGPSQPQHF.

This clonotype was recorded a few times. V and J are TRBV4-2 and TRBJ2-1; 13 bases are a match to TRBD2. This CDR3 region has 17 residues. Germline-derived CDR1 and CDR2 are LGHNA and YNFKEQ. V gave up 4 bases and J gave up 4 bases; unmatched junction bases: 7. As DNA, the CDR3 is TGTGCCAGCAGCCCTGGACTAGCGGGGGAATGGTACAATGAGCAGTTCTTC. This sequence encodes CASSPGLAGEWYNEQFF.

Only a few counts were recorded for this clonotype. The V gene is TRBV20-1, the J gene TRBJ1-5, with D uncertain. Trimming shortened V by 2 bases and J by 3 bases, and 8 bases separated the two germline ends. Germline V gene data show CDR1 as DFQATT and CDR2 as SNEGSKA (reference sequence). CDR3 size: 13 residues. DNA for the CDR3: TGCAGTGCTAGACACCAATTCAATCAGCCCCAGCATTTT. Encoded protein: CSARHQFNQPQHF.

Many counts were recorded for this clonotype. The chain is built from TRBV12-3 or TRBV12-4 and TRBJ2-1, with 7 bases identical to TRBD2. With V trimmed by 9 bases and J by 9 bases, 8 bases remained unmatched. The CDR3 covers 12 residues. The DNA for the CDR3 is TGTGCCAGTGGTGGGAGGGCCCTTGAGCAGTTCTTC. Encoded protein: CASGGRALEQFF.

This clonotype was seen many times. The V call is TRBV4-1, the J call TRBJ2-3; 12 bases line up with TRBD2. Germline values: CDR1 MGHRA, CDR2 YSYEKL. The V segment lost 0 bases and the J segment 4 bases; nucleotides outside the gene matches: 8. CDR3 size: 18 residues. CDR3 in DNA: TGCGCCAGCAGCCAAGAACTCCTAGCGGGGGGGATGTCAGATACGCAGTATTTT. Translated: CASSQELLAGGMSDTQYF.

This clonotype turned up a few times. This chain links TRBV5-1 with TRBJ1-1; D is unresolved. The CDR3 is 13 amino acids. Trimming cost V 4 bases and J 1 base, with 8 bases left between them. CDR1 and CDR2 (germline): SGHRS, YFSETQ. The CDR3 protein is CASSARENTEAFF. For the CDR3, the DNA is TGCGCCAGCAGCGCCCGGGAGAACACTGAAGCTTTCTTT.

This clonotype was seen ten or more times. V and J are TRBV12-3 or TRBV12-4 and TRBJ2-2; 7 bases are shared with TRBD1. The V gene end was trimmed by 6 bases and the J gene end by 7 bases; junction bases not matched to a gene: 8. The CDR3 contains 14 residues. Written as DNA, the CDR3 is TGTGCCAGCAGAACGGACAGGCTTAGCGGGGAGCTGTTTTTT. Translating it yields CASRTDRLSGELFF.

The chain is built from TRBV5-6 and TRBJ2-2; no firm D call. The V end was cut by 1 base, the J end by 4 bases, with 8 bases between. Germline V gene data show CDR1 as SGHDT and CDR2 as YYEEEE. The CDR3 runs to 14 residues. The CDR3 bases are TGTGCCAGCAGCTTGTACTCAGGCACCGGGGAGCTGTTTTTT. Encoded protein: CASSLYSGTGELFF.

The CDR3 DNA reads as TGTGCCAGCAGCTTAGGTCCGGGGGGCGAGCAGTACTTC. Translating it yields CASSLGPGGEQYF. The V call is TRBV7-2, the J call TRBJ2-7, with TRBD2 matching over 7 bases. J lost 6 bases, V lost 1 base, and 3 bases had no gene match. The CDR3 length is 13 residues. CDR1 and CDR2 from the germline V gene are SGHTA and FQGNSA.

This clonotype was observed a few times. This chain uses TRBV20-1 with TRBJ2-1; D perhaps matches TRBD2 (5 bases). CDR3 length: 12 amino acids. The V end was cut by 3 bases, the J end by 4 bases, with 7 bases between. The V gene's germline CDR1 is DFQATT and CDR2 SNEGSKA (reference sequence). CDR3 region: CSASEGYNEQFF. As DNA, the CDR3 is TGCAGTGCTAGTGAGGGATACAATGAGCAGTTCTTC.

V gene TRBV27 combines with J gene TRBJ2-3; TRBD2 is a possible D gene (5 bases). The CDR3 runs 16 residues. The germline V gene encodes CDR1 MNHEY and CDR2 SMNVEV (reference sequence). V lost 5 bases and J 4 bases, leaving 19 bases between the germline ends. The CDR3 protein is CASSGRASFSADTQYF. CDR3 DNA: TGTGCCAGCAGTGGCCGGGCATCCTTTAGCGCAGATACGCAGTATTTT.

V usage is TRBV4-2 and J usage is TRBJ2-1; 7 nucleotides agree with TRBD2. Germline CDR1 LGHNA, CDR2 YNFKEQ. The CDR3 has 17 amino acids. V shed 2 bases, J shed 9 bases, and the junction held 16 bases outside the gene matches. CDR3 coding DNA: TGTGCCAGCAGCCAAAGGGTTTCGGGGGAGGGCCAGGGTGAGCAGTTCTTC. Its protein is CASSQRVSGEGQGEQFF.

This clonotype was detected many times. CDR3 region: CASSLGQGNHNEQFF. The CDR3, as DNA: TGTGCCAGCAGTTTAGGCCAGGGGAACCACAATGAGCAGTTCTTC. The gene calls are TRBV12-3 or TRBV12-4 and TRBJ2-1, with D perhaps TRBD1 (6 bases). The CDR3 is 15 amino acids. V dropped 1 base and J dropped 5 bases, with 12 bases sitting between them.

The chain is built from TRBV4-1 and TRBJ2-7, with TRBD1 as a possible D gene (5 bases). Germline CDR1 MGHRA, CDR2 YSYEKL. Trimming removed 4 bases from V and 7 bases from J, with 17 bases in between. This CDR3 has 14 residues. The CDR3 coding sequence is TGCGCCAGCAGCCGAAGTGTCAGGGTCGGTGAGCAGTACGTC. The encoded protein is CASSRSVRVGEQYV.

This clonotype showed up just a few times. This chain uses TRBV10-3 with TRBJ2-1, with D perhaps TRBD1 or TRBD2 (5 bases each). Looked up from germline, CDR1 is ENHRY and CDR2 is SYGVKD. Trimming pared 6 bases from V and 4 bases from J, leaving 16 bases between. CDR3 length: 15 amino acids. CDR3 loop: CAIRLGTEKYNEQFF. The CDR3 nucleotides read TGTGCCATCAGACTAGGGACGGAAAAATACAATGAGCAGTTCTTC.

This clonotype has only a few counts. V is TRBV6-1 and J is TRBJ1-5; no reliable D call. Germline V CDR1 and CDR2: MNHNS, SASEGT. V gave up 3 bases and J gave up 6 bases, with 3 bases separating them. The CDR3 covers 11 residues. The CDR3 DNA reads TGTGCCAGCAGTGATACTCAGCCCCAGCATTTT. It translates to CASSDTQPQHF.

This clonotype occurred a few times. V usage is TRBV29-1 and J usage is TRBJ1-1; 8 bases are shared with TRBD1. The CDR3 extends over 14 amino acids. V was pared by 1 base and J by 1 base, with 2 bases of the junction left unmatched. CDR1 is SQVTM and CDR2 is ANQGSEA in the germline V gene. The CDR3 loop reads CSVEGTGSNTEAFF. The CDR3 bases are TGCAGCGTTGAAGGGACAGGGTCGAACACTGAAGCTTTCTTT.

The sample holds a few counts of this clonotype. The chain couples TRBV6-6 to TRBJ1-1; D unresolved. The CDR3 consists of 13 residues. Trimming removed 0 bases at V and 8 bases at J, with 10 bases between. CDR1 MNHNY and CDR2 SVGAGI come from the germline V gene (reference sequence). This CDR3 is CASSYSGSREAFF. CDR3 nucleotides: TGTGCCAGCAGTTACTCGGGGTCCCGGGAAGCTTTCTTT.

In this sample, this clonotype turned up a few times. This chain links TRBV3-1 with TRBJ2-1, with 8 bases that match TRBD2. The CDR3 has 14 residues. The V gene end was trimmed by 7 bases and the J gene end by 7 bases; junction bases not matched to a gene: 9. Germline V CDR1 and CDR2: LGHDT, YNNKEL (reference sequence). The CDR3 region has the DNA TGTGCCAGCATGACGCGGGGCGGGGGGAATGAGCAGTTCTTC. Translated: CASMTRGGGNEQFF.